This note documents a single T cell receptor (beta chain) sequence. Sequencing ends 3 residues short of the CDR3 end; the germline J gene provides the rest. Dot-blot hybridization genotyped cervical HPV amplified with MY09/MY11 PCR. These data are taken from a study of T cells in women clearing cervical HPV infection. Only in-frame clones appear in the TCRdb table, and some are missing; sequencing was by immunoSEQ multiplex PCR. This listing includes about 19,000 clones. The J segment lost 6 bases and the V segment lost 6 bases, leaving 7 bases of the junction unmatched. This CDR3 contains 13 residues.

The TCR sequence derives from a woman between 18 and 70 years old with a cervical HPV16 infection that either progressed to CIN3+ or cleared (not recorded which). The sequenced sample consisted of blood buffy coat. The V gene is TRBV23-1, the J gene TRBJ2-7; TRBD1 matches 8 bases. TRBV23-1 falls under the ORF class, with uncertain function. CDR3 bases read: TGCGCCAGCAGCCCGACAGGGGAAAGCGAG. This codes for CASSPTGESE. From start to end, the CDR3 is CASSPTGESEQYF.